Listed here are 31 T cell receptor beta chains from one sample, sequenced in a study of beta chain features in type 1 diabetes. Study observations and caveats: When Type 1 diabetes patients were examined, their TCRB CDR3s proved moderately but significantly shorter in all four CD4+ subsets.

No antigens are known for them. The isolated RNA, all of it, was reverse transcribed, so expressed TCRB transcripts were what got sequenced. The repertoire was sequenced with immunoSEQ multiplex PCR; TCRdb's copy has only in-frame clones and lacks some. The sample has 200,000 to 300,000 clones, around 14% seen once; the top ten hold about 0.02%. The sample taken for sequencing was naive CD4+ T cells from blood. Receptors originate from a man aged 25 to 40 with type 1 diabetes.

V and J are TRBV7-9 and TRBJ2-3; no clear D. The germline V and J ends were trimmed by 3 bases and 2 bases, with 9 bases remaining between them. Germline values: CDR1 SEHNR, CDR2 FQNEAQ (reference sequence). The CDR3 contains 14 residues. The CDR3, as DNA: TGTGCCAGCAGCTTTCAGCGAAACACAGATACGCAGTATTTT. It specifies CASSFQRNTDTQYF. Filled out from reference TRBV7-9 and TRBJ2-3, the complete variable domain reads DTGVSQNPRHKITKRGQNVTFRCDPISEHNRLYWYRQTLGQGPEFLTYFQNEAQLEKSRLLSDRFSAERPKGSFSTLEIQRTEQGDSAMYLCASSFQRNTDTQYFGPGTRLTVL.

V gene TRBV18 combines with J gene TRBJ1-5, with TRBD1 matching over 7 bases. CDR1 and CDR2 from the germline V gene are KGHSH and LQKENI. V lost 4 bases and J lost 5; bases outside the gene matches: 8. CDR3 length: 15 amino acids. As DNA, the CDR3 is TGTGCCAGCTCACTTCAGGGGGTAATTGATCAGCCCCAGCATTTT. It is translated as CASSLQGVIDQPQHF.

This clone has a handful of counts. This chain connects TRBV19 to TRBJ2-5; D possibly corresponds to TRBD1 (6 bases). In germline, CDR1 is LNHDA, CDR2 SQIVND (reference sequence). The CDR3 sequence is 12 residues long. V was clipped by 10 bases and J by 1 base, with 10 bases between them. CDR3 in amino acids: CATGTFQETQYF. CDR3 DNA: TGTGCCACCGGGACATTCCAAGAGACCCAGTACTTC.

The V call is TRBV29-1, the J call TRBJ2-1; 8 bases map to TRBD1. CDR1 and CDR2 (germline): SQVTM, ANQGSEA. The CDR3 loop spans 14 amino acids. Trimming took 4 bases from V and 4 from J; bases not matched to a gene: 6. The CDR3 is CSVGQGALYNEQFF. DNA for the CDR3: TGCAGCGTTGGGCAGGGGGCGCTATACAATGAGCAGTTCTTC.

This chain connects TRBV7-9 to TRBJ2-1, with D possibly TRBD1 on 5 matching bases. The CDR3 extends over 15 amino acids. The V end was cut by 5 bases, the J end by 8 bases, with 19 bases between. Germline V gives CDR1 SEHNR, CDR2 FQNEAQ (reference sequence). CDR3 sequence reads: CASSLSRRGRDEQFF. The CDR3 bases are TGTGCCAGCAGCCTTAGTCGTAGGGGTCGAGATGAGCAGTTCTTC. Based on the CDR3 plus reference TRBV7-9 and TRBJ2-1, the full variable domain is DTGVSQNPRHKITKRGQNVTFRCDPISEHNRLYWYRQTLGQGPEFLTYFQNEAQLEKSRLLSDRFSAERPKGSFSTLEIQRTEQGDSAMYLCASSLSRRGRDEQFFGPGTRLTVL.

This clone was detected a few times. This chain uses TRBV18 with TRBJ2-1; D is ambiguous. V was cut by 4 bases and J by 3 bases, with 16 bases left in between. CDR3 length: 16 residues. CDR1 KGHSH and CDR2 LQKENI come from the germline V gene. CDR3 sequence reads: CASSRLSRDNYNEQFF. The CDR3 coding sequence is TGTGCCAGCTCACGCCTATCCAGAGACAACTACAATGAGCAGTTCTTC.

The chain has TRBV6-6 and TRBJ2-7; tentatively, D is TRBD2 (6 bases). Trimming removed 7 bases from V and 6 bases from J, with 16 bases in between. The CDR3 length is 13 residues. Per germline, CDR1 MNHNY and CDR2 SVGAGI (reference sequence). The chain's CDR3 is CASTAGTGREQYF. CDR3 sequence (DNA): TGTGCCAGCACCGCGGGAACAGGACGCGAGCAGTACTTC.

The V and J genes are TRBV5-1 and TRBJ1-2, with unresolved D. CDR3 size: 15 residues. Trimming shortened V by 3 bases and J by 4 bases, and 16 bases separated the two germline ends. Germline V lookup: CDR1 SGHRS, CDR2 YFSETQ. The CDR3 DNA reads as TGCGCCAGCAGCTCTTCGCCGAGTCCCCCCTATGGCTACACCTTC. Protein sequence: CASSSSPSPPYGYTF.

The CDR3 nucleotides are TGCGCCAGCAGCATTCCGGGGACAATGGGTGGCTACACCTTC. Encoded protein: CASSIPGTMGGYTF. This chain uses TRBV4-1 with TRBJ1-2; D possibly corresponds to TRBD1 (6 bases). CDR3 length: 14 residues. Germline assignment: CDR1 MGHRA and CDR2 YSYEKL. Trimming removed 5 bases from V and 7 bases from J, with 17 bases in between.

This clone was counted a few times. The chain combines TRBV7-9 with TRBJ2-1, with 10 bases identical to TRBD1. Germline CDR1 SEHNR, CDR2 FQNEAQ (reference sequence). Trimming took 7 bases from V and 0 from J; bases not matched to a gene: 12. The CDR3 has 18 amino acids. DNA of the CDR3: TGTGCCAGCACTCCGACAGGGGGCCCAACCAGCTCCTACAATGAGCAGTTCTTC. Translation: CASTPTGGPTSSYNEQFF. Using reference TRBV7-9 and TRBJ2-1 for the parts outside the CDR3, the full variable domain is DTGVSQNPRHKITKRGQNVTFRCDPISEHNRLYWYRQTLGQGPEFLTYFQNEAQLEKSRLLSDRFSAERPKGSFSTLEIQRTEQGDSAMYLCASTPTGGPTSSYNEQFFGPGTRLTVL.

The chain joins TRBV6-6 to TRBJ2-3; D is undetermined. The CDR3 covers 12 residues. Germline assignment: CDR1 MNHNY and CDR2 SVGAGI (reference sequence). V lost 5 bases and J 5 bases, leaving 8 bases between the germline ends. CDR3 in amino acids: CASSPPKDTQYF. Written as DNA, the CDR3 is TGTGCCAGCAGTCCTCCTAAAGATACGCAGTATTTT.

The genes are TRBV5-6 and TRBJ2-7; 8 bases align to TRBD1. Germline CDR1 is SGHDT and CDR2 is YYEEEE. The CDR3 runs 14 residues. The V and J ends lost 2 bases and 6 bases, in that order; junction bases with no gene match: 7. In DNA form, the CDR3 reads TGTGCCAGCAGCTTCCTGGACAGGGATAGCGAGCAGTACTTC. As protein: CASSFLDRDSEQYF. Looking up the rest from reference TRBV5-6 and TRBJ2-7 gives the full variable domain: DAGVTQSPTHLIKTRGQQVTLRCSPKSGHDTVSWYQQALGQGPQFIFQYYEEEERQRGNFPDRFSGHQFPNYSSELNVNALLLGDSALYLCASSFLDRDSEQYFGPGTRLTVT.

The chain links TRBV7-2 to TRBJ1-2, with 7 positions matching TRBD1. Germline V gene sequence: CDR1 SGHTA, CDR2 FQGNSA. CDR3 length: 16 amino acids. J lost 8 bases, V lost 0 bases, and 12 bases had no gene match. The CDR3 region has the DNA TGTGCCAGCAGCTTAGCTTACCAACCAGGGGGTCGAGGCTACACCTTC. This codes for CASSLAYQPGGRGYTF.

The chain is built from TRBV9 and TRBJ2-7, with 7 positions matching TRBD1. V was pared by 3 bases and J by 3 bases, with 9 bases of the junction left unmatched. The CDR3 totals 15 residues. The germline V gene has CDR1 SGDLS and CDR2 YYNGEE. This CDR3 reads CASSGLRQGVYEQYF. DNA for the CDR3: TGTGCCAGCAGCGGGCTTCGACAGGGAGTCTACGAGCAGTACTTC.

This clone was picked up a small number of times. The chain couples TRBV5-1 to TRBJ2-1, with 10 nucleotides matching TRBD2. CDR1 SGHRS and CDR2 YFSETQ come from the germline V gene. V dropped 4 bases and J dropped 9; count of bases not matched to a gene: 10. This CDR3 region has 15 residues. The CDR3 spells CASSIPAGGLGEQFF. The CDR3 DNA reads TGCGCCAGCAGCATCCCAGCGGGGGGGCTGGGTGAGCAGTTCTTC.

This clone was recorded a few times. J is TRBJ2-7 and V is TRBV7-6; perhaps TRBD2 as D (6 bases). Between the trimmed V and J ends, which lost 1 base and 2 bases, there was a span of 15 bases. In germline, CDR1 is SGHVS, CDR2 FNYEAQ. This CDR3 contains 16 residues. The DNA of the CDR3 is TGTGCCAGCAGCTTAGGTGGCGGGGCCTTCCCCTACGAGCAGTACTTC. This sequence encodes CASSLGGGAFPYEQYF.

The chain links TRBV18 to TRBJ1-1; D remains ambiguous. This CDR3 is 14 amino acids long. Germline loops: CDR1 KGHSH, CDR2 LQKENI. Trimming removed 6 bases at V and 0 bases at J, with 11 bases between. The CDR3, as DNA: TGTGCCAGCTCCCCCAGCAGGCTGAACACTGAAGCTTTCTTT. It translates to CASSPSRLNTEAFF.

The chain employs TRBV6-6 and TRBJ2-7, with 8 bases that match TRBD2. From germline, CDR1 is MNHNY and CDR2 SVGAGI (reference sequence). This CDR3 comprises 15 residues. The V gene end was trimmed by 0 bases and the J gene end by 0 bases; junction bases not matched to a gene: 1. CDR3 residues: CASSYSGTSSYEQYF. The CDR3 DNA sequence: TGTGCCAGCAGTTACTCGGGGACTAGCTCCTACGAGCAGTACTTC.

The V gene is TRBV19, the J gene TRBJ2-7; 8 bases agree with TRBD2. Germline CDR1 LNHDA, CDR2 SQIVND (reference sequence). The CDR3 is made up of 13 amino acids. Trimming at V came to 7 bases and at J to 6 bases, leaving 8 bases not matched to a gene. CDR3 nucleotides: TGTGCCAGTACGGCCAGCGGGAGCCGCGAGCAGTACTTC. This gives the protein CASTASGSREQYF.

The CDR3 DNA follows: TGCGCCAGCAGCAAAGGGACAGCCACTAGCACAGATACGCAGTATTTT. Encoded protein: CASSKGTATSTDTQYF. V and J are TRBV5-1 and TRBJ2-3; 7 positions match TRBD1. The CDR3 extends over 16 amino acids. Trimming removed 4 bases from V and 0 bases from J; junction bases left unmatched: 8. Germline CDR1 reads SGHRS; CDR2 reads YFSETQ.

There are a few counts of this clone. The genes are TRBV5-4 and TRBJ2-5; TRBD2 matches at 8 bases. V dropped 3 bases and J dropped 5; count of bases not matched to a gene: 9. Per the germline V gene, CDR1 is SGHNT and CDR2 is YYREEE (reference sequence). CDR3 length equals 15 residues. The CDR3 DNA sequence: TGTGCCAGCAGCTCCCGGGGGGGCGATCCGGAGACCCAGTACTTC. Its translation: CASSSRGGDPETQYF.

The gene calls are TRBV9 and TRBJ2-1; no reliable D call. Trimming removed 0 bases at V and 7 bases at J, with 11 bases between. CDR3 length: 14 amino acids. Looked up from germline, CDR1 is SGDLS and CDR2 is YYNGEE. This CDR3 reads CASSVDSARNEQFF. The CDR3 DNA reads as TGTGCCAGCAGCGTAGATTCCGCGAGGAATGAGCAGTTCTTC.

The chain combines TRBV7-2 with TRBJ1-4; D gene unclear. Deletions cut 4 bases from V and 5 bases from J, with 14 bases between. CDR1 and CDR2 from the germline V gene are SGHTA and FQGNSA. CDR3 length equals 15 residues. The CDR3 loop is CASSSPAALNEKLFF. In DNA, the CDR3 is TGTGCCAGCAGCTCCCCCGCGGCCTTAAATGAAAAACTGTTTTTT.

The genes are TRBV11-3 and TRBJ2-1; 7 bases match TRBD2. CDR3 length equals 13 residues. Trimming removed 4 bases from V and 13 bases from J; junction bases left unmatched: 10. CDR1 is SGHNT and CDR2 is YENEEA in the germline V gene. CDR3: CASSSSTGGIQFF. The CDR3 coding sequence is TGTGCCAGCAGCTCCTCCACCGGGGGGATTCAGTTCTTC. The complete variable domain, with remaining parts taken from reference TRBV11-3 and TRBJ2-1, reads EAGVVQSPRYKIIEKKQPVAFWCNPISGHNTLYWYLQNLGQGPELLIRYENEEAVDDSQLPKDRFSAERLKGVDSTLKIQPAELGDSAVYLCASSSSTGGIQFFGPGTRLTVL.

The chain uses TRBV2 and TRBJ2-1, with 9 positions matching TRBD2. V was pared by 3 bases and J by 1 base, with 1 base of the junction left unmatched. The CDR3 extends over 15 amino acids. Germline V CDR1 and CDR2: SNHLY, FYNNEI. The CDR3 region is CASSESGGSYNEQFF. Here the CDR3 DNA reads TGTGCCAGCAGTGAGAGCGGGGGGTCCTACAATGAGCAGTTCTTC.

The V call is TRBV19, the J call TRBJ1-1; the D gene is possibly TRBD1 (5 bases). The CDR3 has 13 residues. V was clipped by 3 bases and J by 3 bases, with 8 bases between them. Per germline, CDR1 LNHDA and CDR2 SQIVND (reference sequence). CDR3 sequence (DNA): TGTGCCAGTAGTATCTTCAGGGACACTGAAGCTTTCTTT. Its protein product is CASSIFRDTEAFF.

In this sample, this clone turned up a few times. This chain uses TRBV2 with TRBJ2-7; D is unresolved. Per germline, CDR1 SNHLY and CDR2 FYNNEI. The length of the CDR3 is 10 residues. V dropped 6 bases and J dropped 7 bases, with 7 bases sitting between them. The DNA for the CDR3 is TGTGCCAGCAGCTCGACAGAGCAGTACTTC. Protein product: CASSSTEQYF. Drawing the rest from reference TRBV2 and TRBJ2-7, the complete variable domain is EPEVTQTPSHQVTQMGQEVILRCVPISNHLYFYWYRQILGQKVEFLVSFYNNEISEKSEIFDDQFSVERPDGSNFTLKIRSTKLEDSAMYFCASSSTEQYFGPGTRLTVT.

The CDR3 DNA sequence: TGTGCCAGCGGCAGACTAGAAGGGGAGACCCAGTACTTC. Its protein product is CASGRLEGETQYF. The chain combines TRBV7-9 with TRBJ2-5, with a weak D call TRBD2 (6 bases). Trimming removed 8 bases from V and 5 bases from J, with 15 bases in between. CDR1 SEHNR and CDR2 FQNEAQ come from the germline V gene (reference sequence). The CDR3 length is 13 residues.

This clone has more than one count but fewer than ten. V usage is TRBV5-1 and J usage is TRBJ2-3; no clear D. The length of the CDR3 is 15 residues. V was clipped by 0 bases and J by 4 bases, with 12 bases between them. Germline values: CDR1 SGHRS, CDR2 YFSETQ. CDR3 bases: TGCGCCAGCAGCTTGGACGTAGCCCCCCCAGATACGCAGTATTTT. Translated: CASSLDVAPPDTQYF.

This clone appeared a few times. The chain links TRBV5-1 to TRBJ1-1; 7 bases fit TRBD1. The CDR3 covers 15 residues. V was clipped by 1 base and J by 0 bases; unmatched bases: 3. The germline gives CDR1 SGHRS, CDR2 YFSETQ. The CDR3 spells CASSLLTGMNTEAFF. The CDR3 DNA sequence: TGCGCCAGCAGCTTGTTGACAGGGATGAACACTGAAGCTTTCTTT.

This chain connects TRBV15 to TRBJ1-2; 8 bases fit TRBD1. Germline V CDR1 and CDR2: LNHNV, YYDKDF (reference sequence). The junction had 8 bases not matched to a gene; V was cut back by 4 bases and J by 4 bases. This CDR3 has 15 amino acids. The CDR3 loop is CATSIGSGTGYGYTF. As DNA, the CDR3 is TGTGCCACCAGCATCGGTTCCGGGACAGGCTATGGCTACACCTTC.